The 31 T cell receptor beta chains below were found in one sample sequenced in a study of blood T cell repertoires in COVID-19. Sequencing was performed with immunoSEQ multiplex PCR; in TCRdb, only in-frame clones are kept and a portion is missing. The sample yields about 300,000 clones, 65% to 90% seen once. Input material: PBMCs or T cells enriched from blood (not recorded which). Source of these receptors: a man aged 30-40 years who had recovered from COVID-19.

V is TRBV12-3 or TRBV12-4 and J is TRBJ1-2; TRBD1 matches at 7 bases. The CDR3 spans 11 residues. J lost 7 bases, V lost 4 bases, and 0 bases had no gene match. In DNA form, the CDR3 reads TGTGCCAGCAGTTACAGGGGTGGCTACACCTTC. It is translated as CASSYRGGYTF.

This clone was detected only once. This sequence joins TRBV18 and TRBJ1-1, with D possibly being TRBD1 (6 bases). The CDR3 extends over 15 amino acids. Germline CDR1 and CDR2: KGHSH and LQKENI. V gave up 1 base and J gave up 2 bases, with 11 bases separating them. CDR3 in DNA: TGTGCCAGCTCACCACTGGCCAGGGGAAACACTGAAGCTTTCTTT. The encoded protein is CASSPLARGNTEAFF.

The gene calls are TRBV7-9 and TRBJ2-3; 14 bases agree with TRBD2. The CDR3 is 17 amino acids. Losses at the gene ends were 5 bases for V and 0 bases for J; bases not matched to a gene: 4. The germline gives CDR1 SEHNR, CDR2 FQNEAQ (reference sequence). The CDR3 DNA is TGTGCCAGCAGCCGACTAGCGGGAGGGCATAGCACAGATACGCAGTATTTT. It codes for CASSRLAGGHSTDTQYF.

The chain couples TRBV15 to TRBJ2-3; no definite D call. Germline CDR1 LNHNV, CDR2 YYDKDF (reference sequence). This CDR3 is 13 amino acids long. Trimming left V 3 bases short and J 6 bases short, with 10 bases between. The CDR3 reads CATSRTSRDTQYF. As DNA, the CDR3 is TGTGCCACCAGCAGGACATCCCGGGATACGCAGTATTTT.

CDR3 amino acids: CASSLTAGIQETQYF. The CDR3 bases are TGCGCCAGCAGCTTGACAGCGGGGATCCAAGAGACCCAGTACTTC. The V gene is TRBV5-1, the J gene TRBJ2-5; TRBD2 matches 7 bases. This CDR3 has 15 residues. Per germline, CDR1 SGHRS and CDR2 YFSETQ. V lost 1 base to trimming and J lost 1 base; unmatched junction nucleotides: 4.

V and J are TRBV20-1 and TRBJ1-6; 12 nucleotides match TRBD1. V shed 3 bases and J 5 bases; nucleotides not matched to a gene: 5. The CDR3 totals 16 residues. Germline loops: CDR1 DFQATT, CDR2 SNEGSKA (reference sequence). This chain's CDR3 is CSASWGQGADNSPLHF. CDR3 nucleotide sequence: TGCAGTGCTAGTTGGGGACAGGGGGCCGATAATTCACCCCTCCACTTT.

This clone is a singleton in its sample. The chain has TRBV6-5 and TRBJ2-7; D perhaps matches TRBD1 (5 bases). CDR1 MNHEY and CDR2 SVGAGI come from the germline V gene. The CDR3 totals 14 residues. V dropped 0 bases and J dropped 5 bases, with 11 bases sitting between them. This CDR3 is CASSYSGQGDEQYF. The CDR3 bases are TGTGCCAGCAGTTACTCTGGTCAGGGCGACGAGCAGTACTTC.

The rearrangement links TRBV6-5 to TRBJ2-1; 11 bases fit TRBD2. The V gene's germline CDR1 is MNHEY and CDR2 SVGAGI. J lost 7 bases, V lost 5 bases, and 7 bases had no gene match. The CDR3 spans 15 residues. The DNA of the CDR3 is TGTGCCAGCAGTCAGGGACTAGCGGTAGTAAATGAGCAGTTCTTC. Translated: CASSQGLAVVNEQFF.

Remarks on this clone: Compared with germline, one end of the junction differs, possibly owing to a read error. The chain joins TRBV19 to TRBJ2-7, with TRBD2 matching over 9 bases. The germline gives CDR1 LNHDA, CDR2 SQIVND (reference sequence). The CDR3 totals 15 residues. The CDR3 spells CASRMAGGPPYEQYF. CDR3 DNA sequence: TGTGCCAGTCGTATGGCGGGAGGGCCCCCCTACGAGCAGTACTTC.

The CDR3 sequence is CASSLVAAPNTGELFF. The CDR3 region has the DNA TGTGCCAGCAGCTTGGTAGCGGCACCGAACACCGGGGAGCTGTTTTTT. V gene TRBV11-3 combines with J gene TRBJ2-2; D possibly corresponds to TRBD2 (6 bases). This CDR3 region has 16 residues. The V end lost 3 bases, the J end lost 0 bases, and 11 bases lay between the germline ends. CDR1 is SGHNT and CDR2 is YENEEA in the germline V gene.

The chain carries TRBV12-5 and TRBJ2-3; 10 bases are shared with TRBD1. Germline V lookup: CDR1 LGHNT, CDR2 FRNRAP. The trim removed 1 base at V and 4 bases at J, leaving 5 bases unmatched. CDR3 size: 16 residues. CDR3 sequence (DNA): TGTGCTAGTGGTTTGGCTTCGGGACAGGGGTCAGATACGCAGTATTTT. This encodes CASGLASGQGSDTQYF.

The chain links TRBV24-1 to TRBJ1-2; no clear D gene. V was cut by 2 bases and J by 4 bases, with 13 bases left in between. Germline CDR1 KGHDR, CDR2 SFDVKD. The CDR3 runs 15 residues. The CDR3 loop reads CATSDSRGPSYGYTF. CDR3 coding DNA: TGTGCCACCAGTGATTCGAGAGGGCCCTCCTATGGCTACACCTTC.

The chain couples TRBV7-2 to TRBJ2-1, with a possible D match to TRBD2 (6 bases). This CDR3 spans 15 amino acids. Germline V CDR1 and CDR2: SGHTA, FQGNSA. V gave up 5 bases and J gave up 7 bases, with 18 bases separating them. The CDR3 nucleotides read TGTGCCAGCAGCCGTAGCCCACTGGAGGGGAATGAGCAGTTCTTC. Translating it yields CASSRSPLEGNEQFF.

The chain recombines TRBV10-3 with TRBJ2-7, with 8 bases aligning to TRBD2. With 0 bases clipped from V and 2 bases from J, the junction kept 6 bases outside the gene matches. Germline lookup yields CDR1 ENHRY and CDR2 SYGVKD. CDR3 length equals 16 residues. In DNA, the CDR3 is TGTGCCATCAGTGAGTCCACTAGCGGCCCTGCCTACGAGCAGTACTTC. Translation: CAISESTSGPAYEQYF.

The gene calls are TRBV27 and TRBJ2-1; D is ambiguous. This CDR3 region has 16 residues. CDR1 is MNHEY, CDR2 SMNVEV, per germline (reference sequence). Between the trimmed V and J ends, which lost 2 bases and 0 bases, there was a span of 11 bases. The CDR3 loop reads CASSLGSRSSYNEQFF. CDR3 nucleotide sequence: TGTGCCAGCAGTTTAGGGTCAAGGAGCTCCTACAATGAGCAGTTCTTC.

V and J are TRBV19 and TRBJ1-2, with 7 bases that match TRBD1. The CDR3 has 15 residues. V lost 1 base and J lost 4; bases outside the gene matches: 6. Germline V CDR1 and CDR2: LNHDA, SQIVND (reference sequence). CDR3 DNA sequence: TGTGCCAGTAGTATAGGAGGCAGGGGGAGCTATGGCTACACCTTC. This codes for CASSIGGRGSYGYTF.

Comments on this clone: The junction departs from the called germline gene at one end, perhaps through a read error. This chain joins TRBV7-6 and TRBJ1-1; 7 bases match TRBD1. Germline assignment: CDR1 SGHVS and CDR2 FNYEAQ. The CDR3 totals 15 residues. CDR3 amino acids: CASSLVRDSRTEAFF. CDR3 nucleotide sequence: TGTGCCAGCAGTTTAGTCCGGGACAGTAGGACTGAAGCTTTCTTT.

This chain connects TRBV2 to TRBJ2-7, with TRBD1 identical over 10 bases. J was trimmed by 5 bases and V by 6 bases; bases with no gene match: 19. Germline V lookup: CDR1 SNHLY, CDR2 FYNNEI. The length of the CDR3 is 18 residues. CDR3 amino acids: CASRNPQDRGFVLDEQYF. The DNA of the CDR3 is TGTGCCAGCAGGAACCCCCAGGACAGGGGGTTCGTTCTCGACGAGCAGTACTTC.

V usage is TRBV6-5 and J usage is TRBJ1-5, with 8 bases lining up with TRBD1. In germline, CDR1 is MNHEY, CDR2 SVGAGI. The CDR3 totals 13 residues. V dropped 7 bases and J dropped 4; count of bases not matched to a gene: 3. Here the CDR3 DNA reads TGTGCCAGCACCAGGACAGGGAATCAGCCCCAGCATTTT. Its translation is CASTRTGNQPQHF.

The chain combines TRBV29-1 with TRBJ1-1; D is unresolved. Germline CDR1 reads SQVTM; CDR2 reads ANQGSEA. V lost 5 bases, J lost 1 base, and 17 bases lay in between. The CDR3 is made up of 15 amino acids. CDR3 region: CSVFPSSTRNTEAFF. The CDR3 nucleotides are TGCAGCGTTTTCCCCTCCTCGACAAGGAACACTGAAGCTTTCTTT. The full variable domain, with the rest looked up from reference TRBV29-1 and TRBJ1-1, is SAVISQKPSRDICQRGTSLTIQCQVDSQVTMMFWYRQQPGQSLTLIATANQGSEATYESGFVIDKFPISRPNLTFSTLTVSNMSPEDSSIYLCSVFPSSTRNTEAFFGQGTRLTVV.

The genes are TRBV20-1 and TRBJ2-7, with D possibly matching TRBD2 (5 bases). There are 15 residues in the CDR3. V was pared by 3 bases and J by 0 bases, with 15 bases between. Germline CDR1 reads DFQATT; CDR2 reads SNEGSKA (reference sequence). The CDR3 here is CSASGMGVSSYEQYF. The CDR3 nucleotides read TGCAGTGCTAGTGGAATGGGAGTGAGCTCCTACGAGCAGTACTTC.

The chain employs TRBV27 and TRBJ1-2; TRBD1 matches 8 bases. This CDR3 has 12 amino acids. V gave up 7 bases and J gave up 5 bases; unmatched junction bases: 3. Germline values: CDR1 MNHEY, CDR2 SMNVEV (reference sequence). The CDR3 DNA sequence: TGTGCCAGCACCGGGACAGGATATGGCTACACCTTC. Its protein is CASTGTGYGYTF.

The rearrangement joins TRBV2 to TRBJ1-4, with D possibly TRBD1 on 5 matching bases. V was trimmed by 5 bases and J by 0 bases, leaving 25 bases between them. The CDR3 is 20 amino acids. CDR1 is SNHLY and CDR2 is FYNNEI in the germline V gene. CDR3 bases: TGTGCCAGCAGTCAGGGTCCGCGGACCGATAGGTGGGCAACTAATGAAAAACTGTTTTTT. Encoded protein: CASSQGPRTDRWATNEKLFF.

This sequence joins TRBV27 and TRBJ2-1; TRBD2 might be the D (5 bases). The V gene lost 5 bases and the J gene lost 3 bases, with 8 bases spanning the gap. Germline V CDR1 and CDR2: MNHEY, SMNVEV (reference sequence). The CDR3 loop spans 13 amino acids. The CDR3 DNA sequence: TGTGCCAGCAGTCTCGGACTCTACAATGAGCAGTTCTTC. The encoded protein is CASSLGLYNEQFF.

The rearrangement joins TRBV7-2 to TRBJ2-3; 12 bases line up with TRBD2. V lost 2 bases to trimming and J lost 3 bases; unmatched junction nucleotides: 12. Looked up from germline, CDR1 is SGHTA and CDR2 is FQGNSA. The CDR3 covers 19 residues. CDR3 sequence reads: CASSLKASGRGGDTDTQYF. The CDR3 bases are TGTGCCAGCAGCTTAAAGGCTAGCGGGAGGGGCGGAGATACAGATACGCAGTATTTT.

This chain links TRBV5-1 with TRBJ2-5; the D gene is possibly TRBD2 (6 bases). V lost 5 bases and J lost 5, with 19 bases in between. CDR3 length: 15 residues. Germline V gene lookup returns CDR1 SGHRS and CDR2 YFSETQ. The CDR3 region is CASRRGPGGRETQYF. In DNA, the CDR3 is TGCGCCAGCAGACGAGGCCCCGGGGGACGCGAGACCCAGTACTTC.

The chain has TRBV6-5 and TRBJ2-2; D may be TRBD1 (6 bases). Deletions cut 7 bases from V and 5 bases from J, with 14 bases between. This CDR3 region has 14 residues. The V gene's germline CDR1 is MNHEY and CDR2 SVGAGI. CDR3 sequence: CASTQTGDTGELFF. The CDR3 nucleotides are TGTGCCAGCACCCAGACAGGTGATACCGGGGAGCTGTTTTTT.

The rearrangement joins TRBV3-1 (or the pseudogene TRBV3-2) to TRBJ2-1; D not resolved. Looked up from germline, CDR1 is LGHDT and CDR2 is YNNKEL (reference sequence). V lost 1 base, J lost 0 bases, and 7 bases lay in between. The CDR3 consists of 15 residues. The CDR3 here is CASSQGSGSYNEQFF. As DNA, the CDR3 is TGTGCCAGCAGCCAAGGTTCGGGCTCCTACAATGAGCAGTTCTTC.

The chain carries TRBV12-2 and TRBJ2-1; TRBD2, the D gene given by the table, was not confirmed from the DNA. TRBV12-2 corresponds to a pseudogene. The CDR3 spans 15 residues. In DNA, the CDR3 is TGTGCAAGTCGCTTAGGGCTAGCGGGGCACAATGAGCAGTTCTTC. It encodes CASRLGLAGHNEQFF.

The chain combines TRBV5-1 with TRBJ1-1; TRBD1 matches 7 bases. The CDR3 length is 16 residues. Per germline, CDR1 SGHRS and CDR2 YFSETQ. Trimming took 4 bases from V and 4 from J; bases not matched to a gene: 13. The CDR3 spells CASSPRADRPSTEAFF. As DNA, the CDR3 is TGCGCCAGCAGCCCAAGGGCGGACAGGCCCTCCACTGAAGCTTTCTTT.

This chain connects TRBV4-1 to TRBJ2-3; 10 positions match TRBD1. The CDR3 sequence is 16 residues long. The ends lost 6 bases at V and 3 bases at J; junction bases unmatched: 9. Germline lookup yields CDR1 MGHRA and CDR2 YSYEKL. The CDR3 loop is CASSSTKDRGTDTQYF. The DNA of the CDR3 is TGCGCCAGCAGTTCCACCAAGGACAGGGGGACAGATACGCAGTATTTT.